The rows below give T cell receptor beta chains drawn from one sample of a study of CD8+CD57+ T cells in acquired aplastic anemia. A single record per CDR3 protein comes from TCRdb applying MiXCR to the reads. The data hold under 350,000 distinct CDR3 sequences, with approximately 60% observed a single time. Sequencing was performed on sorted CD4+, CD8+, or CD8+CD57+ T cells (not recorded which) from PBMCs. These receptor sequences come from a human donor with aplastic anemia. The CDR3 runs from the conserved cysteine through the conserved F or W. A D gene is named only where the DNA matches it firmly. Clone size is stated in some rows and not others, as once, few, many or a class when expanded.

v_gene	j_gene	d_gene	abundance	CDR3aa	CDR3nt
TRBV20-1	TRBJ1-4	-	-	CSARESGEKLFF	TGCAGTGCTAGAGAGTCGGGGGAAAAACTGTTTTTT
TRBV7-9	TRBJ1-4	-	-	CASSLVAKGGLFF	TGTGCCAGCAGCTTAGTAGCTAAGGGTGGACTGTTTTTT
TRBV2	TRBJ1-6	-	-	CASSGRRNSYNSPLHF	TGTGCCAGCTCAGGACGCCGGAACTCCTATAATTCACCCCTCCACTTT
TRBV2	TRBJ2-3	-	-	CARAYGGTSTDTQYF	TGTGCCAGGGCCTACGGGGGCACTAGCACAGATACGCAGTATTTT
TRBV29-1	TRBJ2-2	-	once	CSVDPTGSTGTGELFF	TGCAGCGTTGACCCGACAGGCTCAACGGGCACCGGGGAGCTGTTTTTT
TRBV24-1	TRBJ2-3	TRBD2	-	CATSPAGTSASTDTQYF	TGTGCCACCAGTCCGGCAGGGACTAGCGCTAGCACAGATACGCAGTATTTT
TRBV12-5	TRBJ1-5	-	-	CASSLGTTGQPQHF	TGTGCCAGCAGTTTAGGAACTACCGGTCAGCCCCAGCATTTT
TRBV10-3	TRBJ2-5	TRBD1	-	CAISVGTGPRRRLEAQCF	TGTGCCATCAGTGTAGGGACAGGGCCACGGCGTCGCCTAGAGGCCCAGTGCTTC
TRBV19	TRBJ1-2	-	many	CASSIAGATHVLFYGYTF	TGTGCCAGTAGTATCGCAGGGGCGACCCACGTACTCTTTTATGGCTACACCTTC
TRBV7-9	TRBJ2-2	-	few	CASSFSGANTGELFF	TGTGCCAGCAGCTTCTCGGGGGCGAACACCGGGGAGCTGTTTTTT
TRBV5-1	TRBJ1-4	-	many	CASSVDGNEKLFF	TGCGCCAGCAGCGTGGACGGTAATGAAAAACTGTTTTTT
TRBV10-1	TRBJ2-1	-	-	CASSDRGGVHEQFF	TGCGCCAGCAGTGACCGAGGGGGGGTCCATGAGCAGTTCTTC
TRBV6-5	TRBJ2-7	-	many	CASSPPGRLREQYF	TGTGCCAGCAGTCCGCCGGGACGGCTCCGGGAGCAGTACTTC
TRBV4-3	TRBJ2-7	-	few	CASSQGGWGLSYEQYF	TGCGCCAGCAGCCAAGGGGGATGGGGGTTATCCTACGAGCAGTACTTC
TRBV7-6	TRBJ2-7	-	many	CASSLMGEQYF	TGTGCCAGCAGCTTAATGGGGGAGCAGTACTTC
TRBV5-1	TRBJ2-1	-	-	CASSLEFGEDEQFF	TGCGCCAGCAGCTTGGAATTCGGGGAGGATGAGCAGTTCTTC
TRBV24-1	TRBJ2-1	TRBD2	-	CALGTSGGVEQFF	TGTGCCCTCGGGACTAGCGGGGGGGTTGAGCAGTTCTTC
TRBV5-1	TRBJ2-1	TRBD1	-	CASSWGTGEQFF	TGCGCCAGCAGCTGGGGGACAGGGGAGCAGTTCTTC
TRBV15	TRBJ1-2	-	few	CATSSPGVGYTF	TGTGCCACCAGCAGTCCAGGGGTTGGCTACACCTTC
TRBV25-1	TRBJ1-2	-	-	CASGRGGDYGYIF	TGTGCCAGCGGGAGGGGGGGGGACTATGGCTACATCTTC
TRBV10-3	TRBJ1-5	TRBD1	-	CAIRQTGDSQPQHF	TGTGCCATCAGACAGACAGGGGACTCTCAGCCCCAGCATTTT
TRBV27	TRBJ1-2	-	few	CASAENPNYGYTF	TGTGCCAGCGCGGAGAATCCTAACTATGGCTACACCTTC
TRBV10-3	TRBJ2-7	-	-	CAISGKVDRTYEQYF	TGTGCTATCAGTGGCAAAGTTGACAGGACCTACGAGCAGTACTTC
TRBV7-6	TRBJ1-4	-	many	CASSRVGGTNEKLFF	TGTGCCAGCAGCCGCGTGGGTGGGACTAATGAAAAACTGTTTTTT
TRBV10-3	TRBJ2-5	TRBD1	-	CAISDGQGAKETQYF	TGTGCCATCAGTGACGGGCAGGGGGCTAAAGAGACCCAGTACTTC
TRBV9	TRBJ1-6	-	-	CASSESPGYSPLHF	TGTGCCAGCAGCGAATCCCCGGGGTATTCACCCCTCCACTTT
TRBV10-3	TRBJ2-7	-	-	CAISCSGLLYEQYF	TGTGCCATCAGTTGCTCAGGACTACTCTACGAGCAGTACTTC
TRBV10-3	TRBJ2-7	-	-	CAISDSQSTSYEQYF	TGTGCCATCTCAGATTCCCAATCCACCTCCTACGAGCAGTACTTC
TRBV2	TRBJ1-2	-	-	CASKFGGVYGYTF	TGTGCCAGCAAATTCGGGGGGGTATATGGCTACACCTTC
TRBV24-1	TRBJ2-7	-	few	CATSDRYEQYF	TGTGCCACCAGTGACCGCTACGAGCAGTACTTC
TRBV19	TRBJ2-5	TRBD2	many	CASSMSVAGGQETQYF	TGTGCCAGTAGTATGTCAGTAGCGGGGGGACAAGAGACCCAGTACTTC
TRBV7-9	TRBJ2-7	TRBD2	-	CASSLAGRGTSGMRGEQYF	TGTGCCAGCAGCTTAGCGGGCAGGGGGACTAGCGGGATGCGGGGCGAGCAGTACTTC
TRBV29-1	TRBJ2-5	-	-	CSVVGGPETQYF	TGCAGCGTTGTTGGGGGACCAGAGACCCAGTACTTC
TRBV5-4	TRBJ2-3	TRBD2	many	CASSLDAGGRRTQYF	TGTGCCAGCAGCCTCGACGCGGGGGGGCGGCGTACGCAGTATTTT
TRBV6-1	TRBJ1-6	-	many	CASTGAYNSPLHF	TGTGCCAGCACTGGGGCCTATAATTCACCCCTCCACTTT
TRBV5-8	TRBJ2-1	TRBD2	-	CASSVGLAGGGVYEQFF	TGTGCCAGCAGCGTCGGACTAGCGGGAGGCGGAGTCTATGAGCAGTTCTTC
TRBV15	TRBJ1-2	-	-	CATSSQGNNYGYTF	TGTGCCACCAGCAGCCAGGGAAATAACTATGGCTACACCTTC
TRBV12-3/TRBV12-4	TRBJ2-7	-	many	CASSSPDSYEQYF	TGTGCCAGCAGTTCCCCGGACAGCTACGAGCAGTACTTC
TRBV20-1	TRBJ1-1	-	-	CSARSPDGVGKAFF	TGCAGTGCTAGATCCCCCGACGGGGTGGGCAAAGCTTTCTTT
TRBV24-1	TRBJ2-7	TRBD1	-	CATRQGISEQYF	TGTGCCACCCGACAGGGGATAAGCGAGCAGTACTTC
TRBV5-1	TRBJ2-3	TRBD2	-	CASNRQLAGADTQYF	TGTGCCAGCAACCGGCAACTAGCGGGAGCAGATACGCAGTATTTT
TRBV20-1	TRBJ2-1	-	-	CSAAPLADRLRDEQFF	TGCAGTGCCGCGCCTCTAGCGGACAGACTGCGGGATGAGCAGTTCTTC
TRBV12-3/TRBV12-4	TRBJ2-2	-	-	CASSLRGTSTGELFF	TGTGCCAGCAGCCTCAGGGGTACGAGCACCGGGGAGCTGTTTTTT
TRBV20-1	TRBJ1-1	-	-	CSATRESGAFF	TGCAGTGCTACCCGGGAATCGGGTGCTTTCTTT
TRBV9	TRBJ2-7	TRBD1	-	CASSFGQGGREQYF	TGTGCCAGCAGCTTCGGACAGGGGGGTCGCGAGCAGTACTTC
TRBV7-3	TRBJ2-7	-	-	CASSPTGGRYEQYF	TGTGCCAGCAGCCCTACCGGGGGCCGCTACGAGCAGTACTTC
TRBV12-3/TRBV12-4	TRBJ2-1	TRBD2	many	CASNSGTSGGEQFF	TGTGCCAGCAACTCCGGGACTAGCGGGGGGGAGCAGTTCTTC
TRBV6-6	TRBJ1-1	-	many	CASSYRRVNTEAFF	TGTGCCAGCAGTTACCGCAGGGTGAACACTGAAGCTTTCTTT
TRBV6-5	TRBJ2-1	-	many	CASSPPGYNEQFF	TGTGCCAGCAGCCCCCCTGGCTACAATGAGCAGTTCTTC
TRBV12-3/TRBV12-4	TRBJ1-6	-	-	CASSLGRESPLHF	TGTGCCAGCAGTTTAGGTCGGGAATCACCCCTCCACTTT
TRBV10-2	TRBJ2-3	TRBD2	-	CASSSKRGPPTDTQYF	TGCGCCAGCAGCTCGAAGCGGGGGCCACCCACAGATACGCAGTATTTT
TRBV12-3/TRBV12-4	TRBJ2-7	-	-	CASSLETVNEQYF	TGTGCCAGCAGTTTAGAGACAGTCAACGAGCAGTACTTC
TRBV10-3	TRBJ2-2	TRBD2	many	CAISASGRPTGELFF	TGTGCCATCAGTGCAAGCGGGAGGCCCACCGGGGAGCTGTTTTTT
TRBV2	TRBJ2-7	-	-	CASSAVFYEQYF	TGTGCCAGCAGTGCTGTTTTCTACGAGCAGTACTTC
TRBV5-1	TRBJ2-7	TRBD2	-	CASSLGLAGGPHYEQYF	TGCGCCAGCAGCTTGGGACTAGCGGGAGGGCCGCACTACGAGCAGTACTTC